A selection of T cell receptor beta chains follows, all from one sample in a study of PD-1 blockade in classical Hodgkin lymphoma. Sequencing was performed with immunoSEQ multiplex PCR; in TCRdb, only in-frame clones are kept and a portion is missing. In the table there are tens of thousands of clones, around nine tenths of which are singletons. This specimen was peripheral blood mononuclear cells (PBMCs), taken before the fourth cycle of nivolumab. The receptors come from a human donor with classical Hodgkin lymphoma. The CDR3 runs from the conserved cysteine through the conserved F or W. D genes are given only for firm matches. Clone size is given for some rows only: seen once, a few or many times, or a class if the clone is expanded.

clone size,D gene,V gene,J gene,CDR3 protein,CDR3 DNA
NA,NA,TRBV18,TRBJ1-1,CASSPWWSNTEAFF,TGTGCCAGCTCACCTTGGTGGTCGAACACTGAAGCTTTCTTT
NA,NA,TRBV18,TRBJ1-4,CASSPGANEKLFF,TGTGCCAGCTCACCGGGGGCTAATGAAAAACTGTTTTTT
NA,NA,TRBV19,TRBJ1-5,CASSTNRNSNQPQHF,TGTGCCAGTAGTACAAACAGGAATAGCAATCAGCCCCAGCATTTT
NA,TRBD2,TRBV5-1,TRBJ2-7,CASSREGVYSYEQYF,TGCGCCAGCAGTCGGGAGGGGGTATACTCCTACGAGCAGTACTTC
NA,NA,TRBV28,TRBJ1-2,CASTLGSGTRLDF,TGTGCCAGCACCTTAGGATCTGGGACCCGGTTGGACTTC
NA,NA,TRBV5-1,TRBJ1-1,CASSFQGNTEAFF,TGCGCCAGCAGCTTTCAAGGAAACACTGAAGCTTTCTTT
NA,NA,TRBV12-5,TRBJ2-7,CASGLGGQVEQYF,TGTGCTAGTGGTTTAGGGGGTCAGGTCGAGCAGTACTTC
NA,NA,TRBV4-1,TRBJ1-3,CASSQEAVQPGNTIYF,TGCGCCAGCAGCCAAGAGGCAGTCCAACCTGGAAACACCATATATTTT
NA,TRBD1,TRBV6-6,TRBJ2-7,CASSSGQGVNEQYF,TGTGCCAGCAGTTCGGGACAGGGGGTGAACGAGCAGTACTTC
few,NA,TRBV25-1,TRBJ1-1,CASSFLGQLDTEAFF,TGTGCCAGCAGTTTCCTCGGACAATTGGACACTGAAGCTTTCTTT
NA,NA,TRBV6-1,TRBJ2-1,CASSRGSEQFF,TGTGCCAGCAGTAGGGGGAGTGAGCAGTTCTTC
NA,NA,TRBV9,TRBJ2-6,CASSPYRTSGANVLTF,TGTGCCAGCAGCCCCTACAGGACCTCTGGGGCCAACGTCCTGACTTTC
NA,TRBD2,TRBV6-1,TRBJ2-2,CASTEAGGSTTGELFF,TGTGCCAGCACTGAAGCGGGGGGATCCACCACCGGGGAGCTGTTTTTT
NA,NA,TRBV7-9,TRBJ2-7,CASSLDADYEQYF,TGTGCCAGCAGCTTAGATGCAGACTACGAGCAGTACTTC
NA,TRBD2,TRBV19,TRBJ2-7,CASSIVGGVHEQYF,TGTGCCAGTAGTATAGTTGGGGGGGTCCACGAGCAGTACTTC
NA,NA,TRBV6-6,TRBJ1-6,CASRYRVGNSPLHF,TGTGCCAGCCGATACAGGGTAGGGAATTCACCCCTCCACTTT
NA,TRBD1,TRBV27,TRBJ2-2,CASSRHRGEDTGELFF,TGTGCCAGCAGCCGGCACAGGGGGGAGGACACCGGGGAGCTGTTTTTT
NA,NA,TRBV6-1,TRBJ1-1,CASSESRGVPPEAFF,TGTGCCAGCAGTGAAAGTAGGGGCGTCCCCCCTGAAGCTTTCTTT
NA,NA,TRBV7-8,TRBJ2-5,CASTSGGRQETQYF,TGTGCCAGCACCTCCGGGGGCAGACAAGAGACCCAGTACTTC
NA,NA,TRBV7-9,TRBJ1-1,CASSPGTQNTEAFF,TGTGCCAGCAGCCCGGGGACACAGAACACTGAAGCTTTCTTT
NA,NA,TRBV19,TRBJ1-2,CASSMLGNYGYTF,TGTGCCAGTAGTATGTTGGGGAACTATGGCTACACCTTC
NA,NA,TRBV5-1,TRBJ1-4,CASSPLGGNEKLFF,TGCGCCAGCAGCCCCCTGGGGGGTAATGAAAAACTGTTTTTT
NA,TRBD1,TRBV5-1,TRBJ1-4,CASSGGTDNEKLFF,TGCGCCAGCAGCGGCGGGACAGATAATGAAAAACTGTTTTTT
NA,TRBD1,TRBV5-1,TRBJ2-2,CASSFQGATGELFF,TGCGCCAGCAGCTTTCAGGGGGCCACCGGGGAGCTGTTTTTT
NA,TRBD2,TRBV11-3,TRBJ2-2,CASSRGLAGGWTGELFF,TGTGCCAGCAGCCGGGGACTAGCGGGGGGATGGACCGGGGAGCTGTTTTTT
NA,NA,TRBV7-9,TRBJ2-5,CASSVRQQETQYF,TGTGCCAGCAGCGTGCGACAGCAAGAGACCCAGTACTTC
few,NA,TRBV10-3,TRBJ1-5,CAISGKENQPQHF,TGTGCCATCAGTGGGAAGGAAAATCAGCCCCAGCATTTT
NA,TRBD1,TRBV5-4,TRBJ2-7,CASSNGQGGYEQYF,TGTGCCAGCAGCAACGGACAGGGGGGCTACGAGCAGTACTTC
once,NA,TRBV11-1,TRBJ2-4,CASSSDRSKNIQYF,TGTGCCAGCAGCTCCGATCGTAGCAAAAACATTCAGTACTTC
NA,NA,TRBV4-1,TRBJ1-1,CASSQVSGVRQTEAFF,TGCGCCAGCAGCCAAGTTTCAGGGGTTCGGCAAACTGAAGCTTTCTTT
NA,TRBD2,TRBV5-1,TRBJ2-3,CVSGAGGLPGPDTQYF,TGCGTCAGCGGGGCGGGAGGGCTCCCCGGCCCAGATACGCAGTATTTT
NA,TRBD1,TRBV19,TRBJ1-1,CASRGEDRVDTEAFF,TGTGCCAGTAGAGGCGAAGACAGGGTTGACACTGAAGCTTTCTTT
NA,TRBD2,TRBV6-5,TRBJ2-3,CASSSLGLASTDTQYF,TGTGCCAGCAGTTCCCTGGGACTAGCGAGCACAGATACGCAGTATTTT
NA,NA,TRBV5-1,TRBJ2-7,CASGEAYEQYF,TGCGCCAGCGGCGAAGCCTACGAGCAGTACTTC
NA,NA,TRBV6-6,TRBJ2-7,CASEKGPSSYEQYF,TGTGCCAGCGAAAAGGGGCCGAGCTCCTACGAGCAGTACTTC
NA,TRBD2,TRBV5-1,TRBJ2-1,CASTRAGTYNEQFF,TGCGCCAGCACCCGAGCGGGGACCTACAATGAGCAGTTCTTC
NA,NA,TRBV6-6,TRBJ1-2,CASTQRGRRANYGYTF,TGTGCCAGCACCCAAAGGGGGAGGAGGGCTAACTATGGCTACACCTTC
NA,NA,TRBV21-1,TRBJ1-2,CASSSDPGGGGPFNYGYTF,TGTGCCAGCAGCAGTGACCCGGGGGGAGGGGGCCCCTTTAACTATGGCTACACCTTC
NA,TRBD2,TRBV5-1,TRBJ2-5,CASSLVGTSEETQYF,TGCGCCAGCAGCTTGGTGGGGACTAGCGAAGAGACCCAGTACTTC
NA,NA,TRBV19,TRBJ2-3,CASSSITDTQYF,TGTGCCAGTAGTAGTATAACAGATACGCAGTATTTT
few,TRBD1,TRBV5-1,TRBJ1-1,CASSLQGQNTEAFF,TGCGCCAGCAGCTTACAGGGGCAGAACACTGAAGCTTTCTTT
NA,NA,TRBV6-5,TRBJ2-5,CASSSPGTAQETQYF,TGTGCCAGCAGTTCCCCTGGGACGGCACAAGAGACCCAGTACTTC
NA,TRBD1,TRBV4-2,TRBJ2-6,CASSHTGTGAASGANVLTF,TGTGCCAGCAGCCATACCGGGACAGGGGCTGCCTCTGGGGCCAACGTCCTGACTTTC
NA,NA,TRBV5-1,TRBJ2-5,CASSLEGGETQYF,TGCGCCAGCAGCTTGGAGGGTGGAGAGACCCAGTACTTC
NA,NA,TRBV7-4,TRBJ2-7,CASSLGGGSTYEQYF,TGTGCCAGCAGCTTAGGAGGGGGGAGTACCTACGAGCAGTACTTC
NA,NA,TRBV5-1,TRBJ2-7,CASGAGIGGSHEQYF,TGCGCCAGCGGAGCAGGGATTGGGGGATCCCACGAGCAGTACTTC
NA,NA,TRBV6-1,TRBJ1-5,CASSESGRGSNQPQHF,TGTGCCAGCAGTGAATCTGGGAGAGGTTCCAATCAGCCCCAGCATTTT
NA,NA,TRBV5-1,TRBJ1-1,CASSFQGQGNTEAFF,TGCGCCAGCAGCTTTCAGGGGCAGGGGAACACTGAAGCTTTCTTT
NA,NA,TRBV6-1,TRBJ1-4,CASSETGSNEKLFF,TGTGCCAGCAGCGAAACAGGGAGCAACGAAAAACTGTTTTTT
few,TRBD1,TRBV30,TRBJ1-5,CAWSLAGGGGGNQPQHF,TGTGCCTGGAGCCTGGCAGGGGGCGGGGGGGGCAATCAGCCCCAGCATTTT
NA,NA,TRBV5-4,TRBJ2-3,CASSLSGQGVTDTQYF,TGTGCCAGCAGCTTAAGTGGTCAGGGCGTCACAGATACGCAGTATTTT